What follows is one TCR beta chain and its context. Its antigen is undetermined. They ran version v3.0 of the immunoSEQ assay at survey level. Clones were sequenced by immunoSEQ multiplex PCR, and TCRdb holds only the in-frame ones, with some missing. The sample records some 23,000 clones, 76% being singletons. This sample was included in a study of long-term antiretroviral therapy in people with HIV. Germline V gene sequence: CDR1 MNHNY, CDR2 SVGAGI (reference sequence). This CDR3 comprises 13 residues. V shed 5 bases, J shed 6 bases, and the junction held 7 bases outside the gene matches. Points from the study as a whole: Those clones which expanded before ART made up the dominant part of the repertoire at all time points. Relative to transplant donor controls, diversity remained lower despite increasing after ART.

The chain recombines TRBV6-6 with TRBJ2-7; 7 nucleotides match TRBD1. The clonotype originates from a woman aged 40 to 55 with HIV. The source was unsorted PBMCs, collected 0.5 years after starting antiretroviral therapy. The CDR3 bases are TGTGCCAGCAGTCCAGGGGGTCAGGGCGAGCAGTACTTC. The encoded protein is CASSPGGQGEQYF.